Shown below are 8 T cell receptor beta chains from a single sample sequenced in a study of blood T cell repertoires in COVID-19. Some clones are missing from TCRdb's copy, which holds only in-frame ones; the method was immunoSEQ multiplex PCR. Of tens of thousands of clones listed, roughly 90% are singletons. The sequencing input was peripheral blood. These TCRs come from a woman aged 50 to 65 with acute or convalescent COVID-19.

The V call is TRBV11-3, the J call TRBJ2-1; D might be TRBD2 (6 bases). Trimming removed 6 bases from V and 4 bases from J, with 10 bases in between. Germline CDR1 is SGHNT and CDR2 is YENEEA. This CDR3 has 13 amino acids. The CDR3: CASSLARYNEQFF. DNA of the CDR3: TGTGCCAGCAGTCTAGCGCGTTACAATGAGCAGTTCTTC.

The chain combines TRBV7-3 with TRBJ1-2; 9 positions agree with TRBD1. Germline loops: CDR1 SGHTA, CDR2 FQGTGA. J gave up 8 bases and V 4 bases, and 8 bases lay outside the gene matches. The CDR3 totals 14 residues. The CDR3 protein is CASSSGTGTRGYTF. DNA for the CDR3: TGTGCCAGCAGCTCCGGGACAGGGACTCGGGGCTACACCTTC.

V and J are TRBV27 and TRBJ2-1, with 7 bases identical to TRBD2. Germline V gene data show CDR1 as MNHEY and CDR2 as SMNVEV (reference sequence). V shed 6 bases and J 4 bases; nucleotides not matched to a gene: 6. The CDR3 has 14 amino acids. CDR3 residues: CASSRLAAYNEQFF. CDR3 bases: TGTGCCAGCAGCCGGCTAGCGGCGTACAATGAGCAGTTCTTC.

The DNA of the CDR3 is TGTGCCAGCAGCTCCTCTTACGGGGGACAGGCTTTCTTT. This translates into CASSSSYGGQAFF. V gene TRBV7-3 combines with J gene TRBJ1-1; the match to TRBD1 covers 7 bases. The V gene's germline CDR1 is SGHTA and CDR2 FQGTGA. V gave up 4 bases and J gave up 11 bases; unmatched junction bases: 10. The CDR3 runs to 13 residues.

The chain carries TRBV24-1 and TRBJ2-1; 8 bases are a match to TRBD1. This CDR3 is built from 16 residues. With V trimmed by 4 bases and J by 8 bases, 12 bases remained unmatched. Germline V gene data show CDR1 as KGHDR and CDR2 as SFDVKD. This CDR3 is CATSDRGRGRRYEQFF. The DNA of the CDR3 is TGTGCCACCAGTGACCGGGGCAGGGGGCGCAGGTATGAGCAGTTCTTC.

CDR3 DNA: TGCGCCAGCAGCCGCATCCGGGACTCTTATAATTCACCCCTCCACTTT. Residues: CASSRIRDSYNSPLHF. This chain connects TRBV4-1 to TRBJ1-6, with D possibly TRBD1 on 5 matching bases. The length of the CDR3 is 16 residues. Trimming pared 4 bases from V and 4 bases from J, leaving 14 bases between. In germline, CDR1 is MGHRA, CDR2 YSYEKL.

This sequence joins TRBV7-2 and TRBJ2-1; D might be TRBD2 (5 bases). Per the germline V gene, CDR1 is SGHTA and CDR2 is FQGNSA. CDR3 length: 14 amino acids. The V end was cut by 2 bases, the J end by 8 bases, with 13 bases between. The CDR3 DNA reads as TGTGCCAGCAGCTTATTATTAGGAGGCCATGAGCAGTTCTTC. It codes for CASSLLLGGHEQFF.

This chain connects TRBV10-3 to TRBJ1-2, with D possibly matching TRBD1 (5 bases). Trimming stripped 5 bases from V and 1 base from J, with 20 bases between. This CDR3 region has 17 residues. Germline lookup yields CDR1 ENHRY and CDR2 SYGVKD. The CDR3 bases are TGTGCCATCAGTCCAGGCAGGGCCGCCTCCTATAACTATGGCTACACCTTC. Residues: CAISPGRAASYNYGYTF.